This TCR beta chain was sequenced during a study of T cells in tuberculosis (dated by TCRdb to 2017 to 2018). About the full investigation: To characterize T cells specific for the mycobacterial lipid antigen glucose monomycolate (GMM), the study used CD1B tetramers together with high-throughput TCR immunosequencing. A South African clinical cohort compared IGRA-negative adolescents, IGRA-positive adolescents with latent tuberculosis and adults with active tuberculosis, some eleven per group. Overall study results and their limits: Which clinical samples got chosen depended on the availability of cryopreserved specimens, and the active tuberculosis cases were adults, whereas the controls were adolescents. With the diverse GMM-specific repertoire as input, a classifier achieved more than 85% accuracy (AUROC about 0.93), whereas GEM motif frequencies as input gave 70% accuracy. Smaller mean NN-distances to GMM-specific TCRs were observed in active tuberculosis TCR-alpha repertoires than in IGRA-negative controls, suggesting clonal expansion of GMM-specific TCRs. The smaller NN-distances were partly driven by shorter CDR3-alpha lengths in active tuberculosis patients, and the difference for TCR-beta did not reach statistical significance.

The CDR1 and CDR2 encoded by the germline V gene (reference sequence) are LNHDA and SQIVND. The CDR3 numbers 15 residues from cysteine through phenylalanine. The DNA shown is the 45-base CDR3, in frame from base 1. TCR libraries were generated with the immunoSEQ multiplex PCR assay, using TCR-beta and/or TCR-alpha/delta assays for each sample. Amplified TCR libraries were sequenced on the Illumina high-throughput platform. As for the original processing: Clustering and dimensionality reduction were performed using pairwise TCRdist distances among GMM-specific receptors from ex vivo sorted or in vitro expanded T cells. Each clinical repertoire was assigned a mean NN-distance score, defined as the average TCRdist to the nearest 10% of tetramer-positive reference sequences. GEM TCR motif frequency was computed as the fraction of unique TCRs matching known GEM sequences by V/J usage and CDR3 length. Active tuberculosis was classified by linear discriminant analysis with leave-one-out cross-validation, implemented in scikit-learn. TCRdb provides this immuneACCESS table in a form limited to in-frame rearrangements. Some clones are lacking; in checked studies, under half of them reflect an unresolved V gene, and why the rest are absent is not known. That table is the source of V, J and clone size, and D and trimming were worked out from the DNA. This sample comprises about 35,000 clones, over 85% of them detected only once. The top ten clonotypes cover more than 6.5% of the sample.

At study entry, a tuberculin skin test and the QuantiFERON-TB GOLD In-Tube IGRA were used to screen adolescents for latent tuberculosis infection. Unsorted cryopreserved PBMC were immunosequenced, covering on average approximately 100,000 T cells per clinical donor. Eleven high schools in the Worcester region of the Western Cape, South Africa, served as enrollment sites for adolescents aged 12 to 18 years. Ten M. tuberculosis-infected and approximately 10 uninfected adolescents were selected with matching for age and sex. PBMC from adolescents were isolated by density centrifugation from freshly drawn heparinized blood and were then cryopreserved. Turning to this clone: It has no known antigen specificity. A read error may produce the germline difference seen at one junction end. Other DNA variants within this sample encode the same CDR3.

The sequence derives from a donor aged 10-29 years with latent tuberculosis or without tuberculosis infection. The sequence joins TRBV19 to TRBJ1-6; the D region possibly corresponds to TRBD1 (6 bases align). Sample: PBMCs. CDR3 protein: CASSIAQGFNSPLHF. The nucleotide sequence reads as follows: TGTGCCAGTAGTATCGCACAGGGATTTAATTCACCCCTTCACTTT.